Sequencing of this TCR beta chain was carried out in a study of blood T cell repertoires in COVID-19. Study-level background: Collection of acute and convalescent COVID-19 samples took place in the United States, Italy and Spain. T cells, B-cell-depleted T cells, or PBMCs provided the cDNA or gDNA that served as material.

Followed over time, Seattle patients had been enrolled while infection was active. Authors' processing steps: Using reference gene primer amplification, nucleated cell counts were estimated. The table came from immunoSEQ multiplex PCR; TCRdb's copy has only in-frame clones and leaves some out. V and J calls and clone size are copied from that table; D and trimming were computed from the DNA. The sample has roughly 150,000 clones; roughly 84% are singletons. The CDR3 is 15 residues long. V shed 3 bases and J shed 1 base, with 12 bases lying between them. Germline loops: CDR1 KGHSH, CDR2 LQKENI. Sequencing input: peripheral blood. The clonotype was recovered from a man older than 75 with COVID-19, enrolled during active disease. The chain has TRBV18 and TRBJ2-5, with D possibly matching TRBD2 (7 bases). The CDR3 DNA is TGTGCCAGCTCACCGTCGGCGGGGGCCCAAGAGACCCAGTACTTC. Its protein product is CASSPSAGAQETQYF.